Here is one T cell receptor beta chain with its context. The antigen remains unidentified. Produced via immunoSEQ multiplex PCR; TCRdb's table is partial and in-frame only. The sample includes about 39,000 clones, nearly 95% seen only once; the top ten take 21%. This record belongs to a study of graft-versus-host responses after intestinal transplantation. At the level of the study: Every recipient had anti-thymocyte globulin induction and approximately three years of tacrolimus plus steroids.

The germline CDR1 and CDR2 sequences are SEHNR and FQNEAQ (reference sequence). V was cut by 4 bases and J by 4 bases, with 13 bases left in between. CDR3 length equals 14 residues. The study, taken as a whole, reports: GvH clones were found in recipient marrow; some appeared first in ileum or blood.

The V and J genes are TRBV7-9 and TRBJ1-2; D gene ambiguous. The sequencing used unstimulated CD8+ T cells sorted from spleen or lymph node cells, collected before transplant. The TCR was taken from a human donor who was the organ donor for an intestinal transplant. The CDR3 reads CASSSAQVFYGYTF. CDR3 bases: TGTGCCAGCAGCTCAGCGCAGGTGTTCTATGGCTACACCTTC.